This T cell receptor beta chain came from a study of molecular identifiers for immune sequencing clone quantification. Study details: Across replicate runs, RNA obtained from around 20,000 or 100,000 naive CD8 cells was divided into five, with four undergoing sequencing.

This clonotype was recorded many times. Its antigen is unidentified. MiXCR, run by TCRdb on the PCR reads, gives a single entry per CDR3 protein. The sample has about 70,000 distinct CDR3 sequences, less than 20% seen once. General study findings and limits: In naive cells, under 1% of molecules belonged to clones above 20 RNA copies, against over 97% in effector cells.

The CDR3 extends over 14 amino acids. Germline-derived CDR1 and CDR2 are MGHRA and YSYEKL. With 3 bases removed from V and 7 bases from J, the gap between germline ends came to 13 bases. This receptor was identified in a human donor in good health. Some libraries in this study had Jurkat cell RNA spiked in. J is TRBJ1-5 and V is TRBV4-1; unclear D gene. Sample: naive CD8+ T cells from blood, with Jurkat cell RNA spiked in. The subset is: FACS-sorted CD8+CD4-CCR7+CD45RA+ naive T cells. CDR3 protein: CASSHGGIGQPQHF. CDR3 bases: TGCGCCAGCAGCCACGGAGGTATAGGCCAGCCCCAGCATTTT.